The 25 T cell receptor beta chains below come from one sample, sequenced in a study of human T cells and chemical hapten exposure. Time point here: patch test 2, 6 weeks after DPC sensitization. Stated treatment: therapeutic diphenylcyclopropenone sensitization with weekly scalp DPC. TCRdb called the RACE reads again in MiXCR, with one record for every CDR3 protein. The sample holds about 54,000 distinct CDR3 sequences, around 10% seen once. The starting material was whole blood, obtained in connection with sensitization to the hapten diphenylcyclopropenone (DPC). All receptors come from a woman between 50 and 59 years old with alopecia areata. Some clones in this sample may be carry-over from other donors' samples.

Many counts were recorded for this clonotype. The chain employs TRBV7-2 and TRBJ2-1; D remains ambiguous. The CDR3 contains 11 residues. V lost 3 bases to trimming and J lost 9 bases, with 6 bases between them. The germline V gene encodes CDR1 SGHTA and CDR2 FQGNSA. The CDR3: CASSFETEQFF. In nucleotides, the CDR3 is TGTGCCAGCAGCTTTGAAACTGAGCAGTTCTTC.

The chain combines TRBV25-1 with TRBJ2-1; the match to TRBD1 covers 7 bases. CDR1 is MGHDK and CDR2 is SYGVNS in the germline V gene. V was clipped by 2 bases and J by 5 bases; unmatched bases: 9. The CDR3 length is 16 residues. CDR3 nucleotide sequence: TGTGCCAGCAGTGAACTAGGACAGGAGCAAGACAATGAGCAGTTCTTC. Protein product: CASSELGQEQDNEQFF.

The chain combines TRBV4-2 with TRBJ2-1; 14 bases map to TRBD2. The J segment lost 11 bases and the V segment lost 3 bases, leaving 6 bases of the junction unmatched. CDR3 size: 15 residues. Germline V lookup: CDR1 LGHNA, CDR2 YNFKEQ. CDR3 sequence reads: CASSQAGTSGGKQFF. The CDR3 DNA reads TGTGCCAGCAGCCAGGCCGGGACTAGCGGGGGCAAGCAGTTCTTC.

There are many counts of this clonotype. For the CDR3, the DNA is TGTGCCATCAGTGAGGGCCGGACAGACCTTGATGGCTACACCTTC. Translated: CAISEGRTDLDGYTF. This rearrangement joins TRBV10-3 to TRBJ1-2; a weak D match, TRBD1 (6 bases). V dropped 2 bases and J dropped 6 bases, with 16 bases sitting between them. Germline V gene data show CDR1 as ENHRY and CDR2 as SYGVKD. The CDR3 is made up of 15 amino acids.

The chain couples TRBV9 to TRBJ1-1, with D tentatively TRBD1 (6 bases). V dropped 2 bases and J dropped 5 bases, with 16 bases sitting between them. Germline V gives CDR1 SGDLS, CDR2 YYNGEE. This CDR3 is built from 15 residues. The CDR3 DNA is TGTGCCAGCAGCGTGAAGCAGGGGCAGGGGACTGAAGCTTTCTTT. It translates to CASSVKQGQGTEAFF.

Only a few counts were recorded for this clonotype. V gene TRBV28 combines with J gene TRBJ1-1; D is unresolved. The ends were cut back, 2 bases at V and 9 bases at J, with 7 bases in the middle. The CDR3 length is 11 residues. Germline CDR1 reads MDHEN; CDR2 reads SYDVKM. The CDR3 sequence is CASSLRRKAFF. The CDR3 nucleotides read TGTGCCAGCAGTTTACGACGAAAAGCTTTCTTT.

V is TRBV28 and J is TRBJ2-6, with D possibly matching TRBD1 (5 bases). In germline, CDR1 is MDHEN, CDR2 SYDVKM. The length of the CDR3 is 15 residues. The V gene lost 5 bases and the J gene lost 2 bases, with 10 bases spanning the gap. The DNA of the CDR3 is TGTGCCAGCAGTCCTCAGGGTACTGGGGCCAACGTCCTGACTTTC. Residues: CASSPQGTGANVLTF.

The chain joins TRBV28 to TRBJ1-2; TRBD1 might be the D (6 bases). V shed 7 bases and J shed 2 bases, with 11 bases lying between them. The CDR3 is made up of 13 amino acids. CDR1 is MDHEN, CDR2 SYDVKM, per germline. CDR3 DNA: TGTGCCAGCAACAGACAGGCAAACTATGGCTACACCTTC. It codes for CASNRQANYGYTF.

This clonotype came up once. The rearrangement uses TRBV29-1 and TRBJ2-7; no clear D. Trimming shortened V by 5 bases and J by 2 bases, and 10 bases separated the two germline ends. The germline V gene has CDR1 SQVTM and CDR2 ANQGSEA. CDR3 length: 12 residues. The CDR3 region has the DNA TGCAGCGTTAGTATGAGCCCCTACGAGCAGTACTTC. Translating gives CSVSMSPYEQYF.

The table lists this clonotype with a few counts. In DNA, the CDR3 is TGTGCCAGCAGGGGGGGTACCGGGGAGCTGTTTTTT. Its translation: CASRGGTGELFF. This rearrangement joins TRBV28 to TRBJ2-2; a possible D gene is TRBD2 (6 bases). Germline V gene sequence: CDR1 MDHEN, CDR2 SYDVKM. V was cut by 6 bases and J by 5 bases, with 7 bases left in between. The CDR3 is 12 amino acids.

This clonotype turned up a few times. The gene calls are TRBV6-2 or TRBV6-3 and TRBJ1-5; D is unclear. The V end lost 3 bases, the J end lost 5 bases, and 8 bases lay between the germline ends. This CDR3 region has 13 residues. Germline V gene sequence: CDR1 MNHEY, CDR2 SVGEGT. CDR3 coding DNA: TGTGCCAGCAGTTATTATTTTTATCAGCCCCAGCATTTT. This codes for CASSYYFYQPQHF.

This clonotype has at least ten counts. The chain uses TRBV4-1 and TRBJ1-1; D remains unclear. The CDR3 runs 16 residues. Trimming cost V 1 base and J 2 bases, with 14 bases left between them. CDR1 and CDR2 (germline): MGHRA, YSYEKL. The CDR3 coding sequence is TGCGCCAGCAGCCAAGTCGTGCTGGCCCTAAACACTGAAGCTTTCTTT. This encodes CASSQVVLALNTEAFF.

The chain is built from TRBV21-1 and TRBJ2-7; TRBD1, the table's D call, was not compared with the DNA. TRBV21-1 is a documented pseudogene. The CDR3 is 15 residues long. The CDR3 bases are TGTGCCAGCAGCATGCGGGACAGGAGGACCTACGAGCAGTACTTC. Its translation: CASSMRDRRTYEQYF.

Comment on this clonotype: A much larger clone differs by one base, so this may be a read error. The chain uses TRBV24-1 and TRBJ2-1; 8 bases agree with TRBD2. Germline assignment: CDR1 KGHDR and CDR2 SFDVKD. With 0 bases clipped from V and 4 bases from J, the junction kept 13 bases outside the gene matches. CDR3 length: 19 amino acids. In DNA form, the CDR3 reads TGTGCCACCAGTGATTTGCCCTCTTCCGGGAGGGTCAGGTACAATGAGCAGTTCTTC. It encodes CATSDLPSSGRVRYNEQFF.

V and J are TRBV6-5 and TRBJ2-1; TRBD1 matches at 9 bases. The J segment lost 6 bases and the V segment lost 6 bases, leaving 6 bases of the junction unmatched. The germline CDR1 and CDR2 sequences are MNHEY and SVGAGI. CDR3 length equals 14 residues. The DNA of the CDR3 is TGTGCCAGCAGAGGACAGGGGAAAGGCAATGAGCAGTTCTTC. This gives the protein CASRGQGKGNEQFF.

This clonotype appeared a single time. V usage is TRBV7-2 and J usage is TRBJ2-3; no clear D gene. This CDR3 comprises 12 residues. Germline CDR1 and CDR2: SGHTA and FQGNSA. Trimming took 2 bases from V and 2 from J, leaving 2 bases between them. CDR3 amino acids: CASSLHTDTQYF. CDR3 sequence (DNA): TGTGCCAGCAGCTTACACACAGATACGCAGTATTTT.

The chain has TRBV6-5 and TRBJ2-3; 9 nucleotides agree with TRBD2. This CDR3 comprises 17 residues. J lost 3 bases, V lost 4 bases, and 11 bases had no gene match. The germline gives CDR1 MNHEY, CDR2 SVGAGI. The CDR3 loop reads CASSFGGGAFRTDTQYF. The CDR3 nucleotides are TGTGCCAGCAGTTTCGGCGGGGGGGCGTTTAGGACAGATACGCAGTATTTT.

This clonotype showed up just a few times. The rearrangement links TRBV5-1 to TRBJ2-6, with D perhaps matching TRBD1 (6 bases). Germline CDR1 is SGHRS and CDR2 is YFSETQ. This CDR3 region has 18 residues. The V and J ends lost 7 bases and 1 base respectively, with 21 bases between them. CDR3 loop: CASFDVRTASSGANVLTF. CDR3 DNA: TGCGCCAGCTTCGACGTGCGGACAGCCTCTTCTGGGGCCAACGTCCTGACTTTC.

This clonotype has ten or more counts. The chain links TRBV11-3 to TRBJ2-1; 9 bases align to TRBD1. This CDR3 contains 15 residues. Germline CDR1 SGHNT, CDR2 YENEEA. V shed 5 bases, J shed 7 bases, and the junction held 9 bases outside the gene matches. The CDR3 is CASSPGTGQGNEQFF. The CDR3 DNA sequence: TGTGCCAGCAGCCCGGGGACAGGGCAGGGTAATGAGCAGTTCTTC. The full variable domain, its missing parts supplied by reference TRBV11-3 and TRBJ2-1, is EAGVVQSPRYKIIEKKQPVAFWCNPISGHNTLYWYLQNLGQGPELLIRYENEEAVDDSQLPKDRFSAERLKGVDSTLKIQPAELGDSAVYLCASSPGTGQGNEQFFGPGTRLTVL.

The chain links TRBV14 to TRBJ2-2, with TRBD2 matching over 10 bases. The CDR3 sequence is 17 residues long. After removal of 1 base from V and 5 bases from J, the junction contained 7 bases not matched to a gene. The germline V gene encodes CDR1 SGHDN and CDR2 FVKESK. The CDR3 spells CASSQVRTSGVTGELFF. CDR3 sequence (DNA): TGTGCCAGCAGCCAAGTCCGGACTAGCGGAGTTACCGGGGAGCTGTTTTTT. The complete variable domain, with remaining parts taken from reference TRBV14 and TRBJ2-2, reads EAGVTQFPSHSVIEKGQTVTLRCDPISGHDNLYWYRRVMGKEIKFLLHFVKESKQDESGMPNNRFLAERTGGTYSTLKVQPAELEDSGVYFCASSQVRTSGVTGELFFGEGSRLTVL.

This clonotype was seen a handful of times. The chain joins TRBV6-1 to TRBJ1-2; 7 positions agree with TRBD1. The ends lost 2 bases at V and 7 bases at J; junction bases unmatched: 1. The germline V gene has CDR1 MNHNS and CDR2 SASEGT. CDR3 length equals 12 residues. Written as DNA, the CDR3 is TGTGCCAGCAGTGAATACAGGGGTGGCTACACCTTC. Its protein is CASSEYRGGYTF.

This clonotype occurred a few times. The chain employs TRBV7-7 and TRBJ2-1; the D gene could be TRBD1 or TRBD2 (5 bases each). The CDR3 runs 15 residues. Trimming cost V 5 bases and J 6 bases, with 17 bases left between them. Germline V gene sequence: CDR1 SSHAT, CDR2 FNYEAQ (reference sequence). In DNA form, the CDR3 reads TGTGCCAGCAGCCTCAGCGAGAGAGGGACCAATGAGCAGTTCTTC. Encoded protein: CASSLSERGTNEQFF.

The V and J genes are TRBV28 and TRBJ1-4; 10 positions agree with TRBD1. Germline V CDR1 and CDR2: MDHEN, SYDVKM. Losses at the gene ends were 4 bases for V and 6 bases for J; bases not matched to a gene: 5. This CDR3 contains 15 residues. CDR3 protein: CASSSTGTGDEKLFF. CDR3 DNA: TGTGCCAGCAGTTCTACCGGGACAGGGGATGAAAAACTGTTTTTT. Looking up the rest from reference TRBV28 and TRBJ1-4 gives the full variable domain: DVKVTQSSRYLVKRTGEKVFLECVQDMDHENMFWYRQDPGLGLRLIYFSYDVKMKEKGDIPEGYSVSREKKERFSLILESASTNQTSMYLCASSSTGTGDEKLFFGSGTQLSVL.

This clonotype has ten or more counts. The V gene is TRBV11-2, the J gene TRBJ1-2; 8 nucleotides agree with TRBD1. CDR1 is SGHAT and CDR2 is FQNNGV in the germline V gene. This CDR3 region has 13 residues. The V and J ends lost 5 bases and 6 bases, in that order; junction bases with no gene match: 5. CDR3 DNA: TGTGCCAGCAGCGGACAGGGAATCGATGGCTACACCTTC. This sequence encodes CASSGQGIDGYTF. Combining the CDR3 with reference TRBV11-2 and TRBJ1-2 gives the whole variable domain EAGVAQSPRYKIIEKRQSVAFWCNPISGHATLYWYQQILGQGPKLLIQFQNNGVVDDSQLPKDRFSAERLKGVDSTLKIQPAKLEDSAVYLCASSGQGIDGYTFGSGTRLTVV.

This clonotype appeared a few times. The chain uses TRBV28 and TRBJ2-7, with D possibly TRBD2 on 5 matching bases. Deletions cut 8 bases from V and 9 bases from J, with 14 bases between. The germline CDR1 and CDR2 sequences are MDHEN and SYDVKM. The CDR3 spans 11 residues. CDR3 sequence (DNA): TGTGCCAGCGTTAGCTTAGGAGGGCAGTACTTC. It translates to CASVSLGGQYF.